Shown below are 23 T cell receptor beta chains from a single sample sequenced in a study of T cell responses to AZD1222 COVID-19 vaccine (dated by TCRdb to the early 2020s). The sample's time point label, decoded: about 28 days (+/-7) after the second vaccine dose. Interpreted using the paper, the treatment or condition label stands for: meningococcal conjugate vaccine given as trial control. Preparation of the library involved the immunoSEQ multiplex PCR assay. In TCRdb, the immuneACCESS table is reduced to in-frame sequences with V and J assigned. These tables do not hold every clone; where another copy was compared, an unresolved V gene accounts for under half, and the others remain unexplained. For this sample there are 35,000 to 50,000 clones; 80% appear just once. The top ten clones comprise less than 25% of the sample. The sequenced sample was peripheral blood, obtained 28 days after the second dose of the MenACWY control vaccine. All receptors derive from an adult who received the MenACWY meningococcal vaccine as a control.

CDR3 DNA sequence: TGTGCCAGCAGCGTTACAGGGTCCTCTGGAAACACCATATATTTT. Its protein is CASSVTGSSGNTIYF. The rearrangement uses TRBV9 and TRBJ1-3; D is perhaps TRBD1 (6 bases). Germline CDR1 reads SGDLS; CDR2 reads YYNGEE. The CDR3 contains 15 residues. Trimming took 2 bases from V and 0 from J, leaving 9 bases between them. Complete variable domain (other parts from reference TRBV9 and TRBJ1-3): DSGVTQTPKHLITATGQRVTLRCSPRSGDLSVYWYQQSLDQGLQFLIQYYNGEERAKGNILERFSAQQFPDLHSELNLSSLELGDSALYFCASSVTGSSGNTIYFGEGSWLTVV.

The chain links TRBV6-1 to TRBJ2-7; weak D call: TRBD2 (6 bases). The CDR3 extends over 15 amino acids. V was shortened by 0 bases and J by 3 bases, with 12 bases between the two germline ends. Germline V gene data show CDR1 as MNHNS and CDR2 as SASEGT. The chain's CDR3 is CASSEAGASDYEQYF. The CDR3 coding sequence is TGTGCCAGCAGTGAAGCTGGGGCTAGCGACTACGAGCAGTACTTC.

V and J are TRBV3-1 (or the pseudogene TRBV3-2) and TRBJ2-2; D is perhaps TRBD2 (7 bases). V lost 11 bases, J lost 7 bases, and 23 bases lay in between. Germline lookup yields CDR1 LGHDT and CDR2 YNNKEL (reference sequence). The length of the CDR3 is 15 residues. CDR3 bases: TGTGCCCGCTGCTCCCGGGCGGGGGCGGGCGGGGAGCTGTTTTTT. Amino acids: CARCSRAGAGGELFF.

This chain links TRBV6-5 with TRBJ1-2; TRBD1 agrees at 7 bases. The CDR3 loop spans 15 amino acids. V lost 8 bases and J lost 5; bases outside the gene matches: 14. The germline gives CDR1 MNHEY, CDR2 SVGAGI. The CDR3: CASEVLDRSIYGYTF. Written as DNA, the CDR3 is TGTGCCAGCGAAGTATTGGACAGGTCGATTTATGGCTACACCTTC.

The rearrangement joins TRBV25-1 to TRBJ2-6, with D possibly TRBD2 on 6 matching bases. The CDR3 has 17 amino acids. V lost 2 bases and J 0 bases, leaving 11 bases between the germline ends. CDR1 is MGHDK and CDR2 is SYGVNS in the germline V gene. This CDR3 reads CASSELEGDSGANVLTF. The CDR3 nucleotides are TGTGCCAGCAGTGAACTGGAGGGTGACTCTGGGGCCAACGTCCTGACTTTC.

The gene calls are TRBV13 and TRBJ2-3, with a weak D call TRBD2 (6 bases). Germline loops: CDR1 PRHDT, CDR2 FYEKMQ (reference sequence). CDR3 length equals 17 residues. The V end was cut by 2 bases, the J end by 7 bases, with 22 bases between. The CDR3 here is CASSLYHGGSGENTQYF. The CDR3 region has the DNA TGTGCCAGCAGCTTATACCATGGAGGGAGCGGTGAGAATACGCAGTATTTT.

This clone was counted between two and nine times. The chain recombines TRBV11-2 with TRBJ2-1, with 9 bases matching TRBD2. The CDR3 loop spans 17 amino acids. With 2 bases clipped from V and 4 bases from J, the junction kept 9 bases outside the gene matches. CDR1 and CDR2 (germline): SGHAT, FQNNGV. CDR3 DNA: TGTGCCAGCAGCTTAAGCGGCGGGAGGGCCCCTTACAATGAGCAGTTCTTC. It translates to CASSLSGGRAPYNEQFF.

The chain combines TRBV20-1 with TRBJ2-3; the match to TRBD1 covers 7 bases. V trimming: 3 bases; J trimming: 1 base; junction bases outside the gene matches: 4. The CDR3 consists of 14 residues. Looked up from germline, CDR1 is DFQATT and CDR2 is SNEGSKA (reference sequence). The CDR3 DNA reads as TGCAGTGCTAGTAAGGGGGCTCGCACAGATACGCAGTATTTT. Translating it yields CSASKGARTDTQYF.

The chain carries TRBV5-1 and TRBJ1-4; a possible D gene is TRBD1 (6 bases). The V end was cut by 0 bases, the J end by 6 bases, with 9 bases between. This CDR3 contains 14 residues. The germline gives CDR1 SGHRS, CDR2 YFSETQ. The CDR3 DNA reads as TGCGCCAGCAGCTTGGACAGGGTGGATGAAAAACTGTTTTTT. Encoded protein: CASSLDRVDEKLFF.

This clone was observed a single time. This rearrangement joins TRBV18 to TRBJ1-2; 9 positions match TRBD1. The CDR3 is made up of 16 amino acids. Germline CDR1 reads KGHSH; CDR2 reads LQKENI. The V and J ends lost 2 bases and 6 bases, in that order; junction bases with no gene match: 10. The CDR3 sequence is CASSPIDRGRGDGYTF. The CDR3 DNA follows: TGTGCCAGCTCACCAATCGACAGGGGGAGAGGGGATGGCTACACCTTC.

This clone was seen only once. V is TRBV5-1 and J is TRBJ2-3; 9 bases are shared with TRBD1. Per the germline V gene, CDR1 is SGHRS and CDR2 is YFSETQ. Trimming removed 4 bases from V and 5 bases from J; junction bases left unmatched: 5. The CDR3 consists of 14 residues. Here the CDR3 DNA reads TGCGCCAGCAGCATAGGGACAGGGAGAGATACGCAGTATTTT. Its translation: CASSIGTGRDTQYF.

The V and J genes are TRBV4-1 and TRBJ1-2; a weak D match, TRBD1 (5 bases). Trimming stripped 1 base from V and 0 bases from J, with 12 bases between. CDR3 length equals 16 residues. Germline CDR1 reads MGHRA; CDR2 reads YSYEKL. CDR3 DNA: TGCGCCAGCAGCCAAGTCGCTACAGGCGCTAACTATGGCTACACCTTC. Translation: CASSQVATGANYGYTF.

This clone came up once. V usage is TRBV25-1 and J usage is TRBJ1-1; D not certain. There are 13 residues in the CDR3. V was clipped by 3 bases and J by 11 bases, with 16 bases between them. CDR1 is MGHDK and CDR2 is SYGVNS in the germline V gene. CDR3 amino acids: CASSEGEARWAFF. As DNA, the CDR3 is TGTGCCAGCAGTGAGGGTGAGGCCCGGTGGGCTTTCTTT.

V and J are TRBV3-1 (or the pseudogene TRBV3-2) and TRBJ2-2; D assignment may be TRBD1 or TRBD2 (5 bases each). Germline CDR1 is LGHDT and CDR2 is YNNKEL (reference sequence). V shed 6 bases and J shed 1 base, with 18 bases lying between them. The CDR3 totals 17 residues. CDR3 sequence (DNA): TGTGCCAGCAGTCTTTTCACGCCGGGGCTGAACACCGGGGAGCTGTTTTTT. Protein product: CASSLFTPGLNTGELFF.

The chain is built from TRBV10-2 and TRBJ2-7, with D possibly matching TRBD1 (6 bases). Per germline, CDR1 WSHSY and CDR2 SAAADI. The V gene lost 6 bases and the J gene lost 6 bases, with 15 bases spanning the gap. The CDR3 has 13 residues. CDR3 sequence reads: CASSPGQLAEQYV. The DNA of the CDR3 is TGCGCCAGCAGCCCGGGACAATTAGCCGAGCAGTACGTC.

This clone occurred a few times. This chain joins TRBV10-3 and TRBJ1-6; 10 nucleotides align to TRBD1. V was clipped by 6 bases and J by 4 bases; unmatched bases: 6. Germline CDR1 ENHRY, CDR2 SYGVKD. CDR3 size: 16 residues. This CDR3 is CAISGTGDVYNSPLHF. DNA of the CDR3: TGTGCCATCAGCGGGACAGGGGATGTATATAATTCACCCCTCCACTTT.

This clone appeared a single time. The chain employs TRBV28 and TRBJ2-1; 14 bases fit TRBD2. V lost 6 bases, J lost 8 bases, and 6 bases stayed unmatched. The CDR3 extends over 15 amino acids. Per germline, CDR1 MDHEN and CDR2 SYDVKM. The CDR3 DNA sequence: TGTGCCAGCAGCAAGGTGACTAGCGGGAGGGATGAGCAGTTCTTC. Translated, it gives CASSKVTSGRDEQFF.

The CDR3 coding sequence is TGTGCAAGTCGCCGCAACCCCCCACAGGGATTTAAGGCAGATACGCAGTATTTT. It yields the protein CASRRNPPQGFKADTQYF. V gene TRBV12-2 combines with J gene TRBJ2-3; the tabulated D call, TRBD1, remains unverified against the DNA. TRBV12-2 is listed as a pseudogene. The CDR3 loop spans 18 amino acids.

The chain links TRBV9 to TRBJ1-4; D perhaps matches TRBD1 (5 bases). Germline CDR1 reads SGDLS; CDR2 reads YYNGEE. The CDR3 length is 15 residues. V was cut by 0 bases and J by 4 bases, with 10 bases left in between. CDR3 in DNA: TGTGCCAGCAGCGTAGAAGGGGCAGTTAATGAAAAACTGTTTTTT. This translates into CASSVEGAVNEKLFF.

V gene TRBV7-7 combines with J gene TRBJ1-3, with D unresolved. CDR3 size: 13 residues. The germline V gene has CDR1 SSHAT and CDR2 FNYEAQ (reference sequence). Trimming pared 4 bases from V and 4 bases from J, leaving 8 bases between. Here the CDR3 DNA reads TGTGCCAGCAGCTCCCACCAGGGAAACACCATATATTTT. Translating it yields CASSSHQGNTIYF.

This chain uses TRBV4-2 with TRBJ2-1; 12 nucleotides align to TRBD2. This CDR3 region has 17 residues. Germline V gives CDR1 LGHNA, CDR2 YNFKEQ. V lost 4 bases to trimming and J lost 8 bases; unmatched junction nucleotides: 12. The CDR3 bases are TGTGCCAGCAGCCTCAAGGAACTAGCGGGGGGAGGAGATGAGCAGTTCTTC. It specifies CASSLKELAGGGDEQFF.

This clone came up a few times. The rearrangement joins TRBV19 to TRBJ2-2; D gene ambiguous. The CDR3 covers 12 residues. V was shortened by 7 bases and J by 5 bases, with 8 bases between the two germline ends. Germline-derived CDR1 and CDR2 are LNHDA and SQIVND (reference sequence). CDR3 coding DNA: TGTGCCAGTAAGACTCGGACCGGGGAGCTGTTTTTT. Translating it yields CASKTRTGELFF.

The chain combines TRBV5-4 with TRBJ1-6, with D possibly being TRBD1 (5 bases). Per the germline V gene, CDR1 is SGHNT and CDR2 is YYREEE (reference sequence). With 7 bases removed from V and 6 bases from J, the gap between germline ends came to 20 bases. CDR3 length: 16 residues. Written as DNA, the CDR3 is TGTGCCAGCTCAGAGGTTCCAGGGAATGGTAATTCACCCCTCCACTTT. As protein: CASSEVPGNGNSPLHF.